This TCR beta chain is from a study of blood T cell repertoires in COVID-19. As handled by the study authors: From reference gene primer amplification, estimates of nucleated cell counts were derived. TCRdb's table, derived via immunoSEQ multiplex PCR, lists solely in-frame clones and lacks some. That table furnishes V, J and clone size, whereas the DNA furnished D and trimming. The sample lists about 28,000 clones; 65% to 90% were seen once. This CDR3 has 13 residues. V gave up 3 bases and J gave up 4 bases; unmatched junction bases: 3. Per germline, CDR1 MNHNS and CDR2 SASEGT. The source is a human donor in a cohort sampled during active COVID-19. The chain is built from TRBV6-1 and TRBJ2-7; 7 bases align to TRBD1. The sample taken for sequencing was peripheral blood. The CDR3 sequence is CASSDGTEYEQYF. In DNA, the CDR3 is TGTGCCAGCAGTGATGGGACAGAATACGAGCAGTACTTC.